One and the same sample provided the 3 T cell receptor beta chains below, sequenced in a study of vaccination effects on CD4 cells after COVID-19. Generated by immunoSEQ multiplex PCR, the TCRdb table keeps only in-frame clones and is missing some. The repertoire holds tens of thousands of clones, with about 70% as singletons. Antigens of these TCRs are unknown. ViraFEST used viral peptide pools to expand antigen-specific CD4+ T cells before sequencing. With 10 days of culture completed, CD4+ T cells were isolated. No vaccinee had earlier SARS-CoV-2 infection, and nucleocapsid antibodies were negative. This specimen consisted of CD4+ T cells from PBMCs cultured with HCoV-NL63 spike peptides, obtained before COVID-19 vaccination. All receptors derive from a human donor who received a COVID-19 vaccine.

The chain links TRBV28 to TRBJ1-3; TRBD1 might be the D (5 bases). Between the trimmed V and J ends, which lost 7 bases and 3 bases, there was a span of 13 bases. Germline lookup yields CDR1 MDHEN and CDR2 SYDVKM. The CDR3 loop spans 14 amino acids. The CDR3 DNA is TGTGCCAGCATCGCCCCCGGGGGTGGAAACACCATATATTTT. Amino acid sequence: CASIAPGGGNTIYF. Full variable domain (remainder filled in from reference TRBV28 and TRBJ1-3): DVKVTQSSRYLVKRTGEKVFLECVQDMDHENMFWYRQDPGLGLRLIYFSYDVKMKEKGDIPEGYSVSREKKERFSLILESASTNQTSMYLCASIAPGGGNTIYFGEGSWLTVV.

The rearrangement uses TRBV3-1 (or the pseudogene TRBV3-2) and TRBJ2-5; D is undetermined. Germline CDR1 LGHDT, CDR2 YNNKEL (reference sequence). V was shortened by 4 bases and J by 3 bases, with 6 bases between the two germline ends. The CDR3 totals 12 residues. The CDR3 DNA sequence: TGTGCCAGCAGCCGAGCCAAAGAGACCCAGTACTTC. Translating gives CASSRAKETQYF.

The chain employs TRBV6-5 and TRBJ1-5; 7 bases align to TRBD1. This CDR3 has 14 residues. CDR1 and CDR2 from the germline V gene are MNHEY and SVGAGI. Unmatched junction bases numbered 9, after V lost 6 bases and J lost 7 bases. The CDR3 is CASRGGAKNQPQHF. CDR3 nucleotide sequence: TGTGCCAGCAGAGGGGGCGCGAAGAACCAGCCCCAGCATTTT.